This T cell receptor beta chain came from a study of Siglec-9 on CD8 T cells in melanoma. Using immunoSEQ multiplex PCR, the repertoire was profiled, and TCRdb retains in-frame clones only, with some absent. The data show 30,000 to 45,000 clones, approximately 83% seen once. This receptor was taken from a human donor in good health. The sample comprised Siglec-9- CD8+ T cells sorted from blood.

CDR3 region: CASSLEGTPDEQFF. CDR3 bases: TGTGCCAGCAGCTTAGAAGGGACCCCTGACGAGCAGTTCTTC. The chain carries TRBV7-6 and TRBJ2-1; D tentatively reads TRBD1 or TRBD2 (5 bases each). Germline V lookup: CDR1 SGHVS, CDR2 FNYEAQ. The ends were cut back, 1 base at V and 10 bases at J, with 14 bases in the middle. This CDR3 has 14 residues.